This is a list of T cell receptor beta chains from one sample in a study of cytomegalovirus exposure and HLA in healthy donors. Assay used: immunoSEQ multiplex PCR; TCRdb lists only in-frame clones, some missing. Here the sample spans about 150,000 clones, over 60% being singletons. The sequenced sample consisted of PBMCs. The receptors come from a man aged 35 to 55 in good health and CMV-seronegative. The CDR3 runs from the conserved cysteine through the conserved F or W. The D gene is left open where the match is weak. Clone size, where shown, is once, few, many, or a class for clones that have expanded.

v_gene: TRBV30; j_gene: TRBJ2-5; abundance: -; d_gene: -; CDR3nt: TGTGCCTGGAGTGCAAACAGGGAGAGGGGGACCCAGTACTTC; CDR3aa: CAWSANRERGTQYF
v_gene: TRBV5-6; j_gene: TRBJ2-2; abundance: -; d_gene: TRBD1; CDR3nt: TGTGCCAGCAGGCCCGGGACAGGGGGGATCACCGGGGAGCTGTTTTTT; CDR3aa: CASRPGTGGITGELFF
v_gene: TRBV29-1; j_gene: TRBJ1-1; abundance: -; d_gene: -; CDR3nt: TGCAGCGTTGCGGAGACCGCGGGGGCTGAAGCTTTCTTT; CDR3aa: CSVAETAGAEAFF
v_gene: TRBV29-1; j_gene: TRBJ2-7; abundance: -; d_gene: -; CDR3nt: TGCAGCGTTGACGATCCGCAGGGGAGCGGCTACGAGCAGTACTTC; CDR3aa: CSVDDPQGSGYEQYF
v_gene: TRBV10-3; j_gene: TRBJ2-3; abundance: -; d_gene: -; CDR3nt: TGTGCCATCAGTGAGTTGGATTTAGCGACTAGCACAGATACGCAGTATTTT; CDR3aa: CAISELDLATSTDTQYF
v_gene: TRBV2; j_gene: TRBJ2-5; abundance: few; d_gene: -; CDR3nt: TGTGCCAGCAGTGAACGTATGTCAGGGGAGCAAGAGACCCAGTACTTC; CDR3aa: CASSERMSGEQETQYF
v_gene: TRBV5-4; j_gene: TRBJ2-4; abundance: -; d_gene: -; CDR3nt: TGTGCCAGTCGGGACAACAAAAACATTCAGTACTTC; CDR3aa: CASRDNKNIQYF
v_gene: TRBV2; j_gene: TRBJ2-5; abundance: -; d_gene: TRBD2; CDR3nt: TGTGCCAGCAGTAGGGGACTAGCGGGGGGAGAAGAGACCCAGTACTTC; CDR3aa: CASSRGLAGGEETQYF
v_gene: TRBV28; j_gene: TRBJ1-4; abundance: -; d_gene: -; CDR3nt: TGTGCCAGCAGGGAGGGAGGGGCAACTAATGAAAAACTGTTTTTT; CDR3aa: CASREGGATNEKLFF
v_gene: TRBV5-4; j_gene: TRBJ2-7; abundance: few; d_gene: -; CDR3nt: TGTGCCGAAAGCAGTGACGAGACAAAAAACGAGCAGTACTTC; CDR3aa: CAESSDETKNEQYF
v_gene: TRBV5-5; j_gene: TRBJ2-1; abundance: once; d_gene: -; CDR3nt: TGTGCCAGCAGCTTTCAGGGTACGAATGAGCAGTTCTTC; CDR3aa: CASSFQGTNEQFF
v_gene: TRBV10-3; j_gene: TRBJ2-7; abundance: -; d_gene: TRBD2; CDR3nt: TGTGCCATCAGGGGACTAGCCGGGACAGAGTACGAGCAGTACTTC; CDR3aa: CAIRGLAGTEYEQYF
v_gene: TRBV7-7; j_gene: TRBJ2-2; abundance: -; d_gene: TRBD2; CDR3nt: TGTGCCAGCAGCCAACGACTAGCGCCAACGGCCCCGAACACCGGGGAGCTGTTTTTT; CDR3aa: CASSQRLAPTAPNTGELFF
v_gene: TRBV4-1; j_gene: TRBJ1-2; abundance: -; d_gene: -; CDR3nt: TGCGCCAGCAGCCAAGTTCAGAACTATGGCTACACCTTC; CDR3aa: CASSQVQNYGYTF
v_gene: TRBV6-6; j_gene: TRBJ1-6; abundance: once; d_gene: -; CDR3nt: TGTGCCAGCAGTTACTCTGGGCAGGGTTCACCCCTCCACTTT; CDR3aa: CASSYSGQGSPLHF
v_gene: TRBV18; j_gene: TRBJ1-1; abundance: -; d_gene: -; CDR3nt: TGTGCCAGCTCACTTAACGGGGGCACTGAAGCTTTCTTT; CDR3aa: CASSLNGGTEAFF
v_gene: TRBV5-1; j_gene: TRBJ2-3; abundance: few; d_gene: TRBD2; CDR3nt: TGCGCCAGCAGGGAACTAGCGGGGGGGCTCCCAGATACGCAGTATTTT; CDR3aa: CASRELAGGLPDTQYF
v_gene: TRBV2; j_gene: TRBJ2-7; abundance: -; d_gene: TRBD2; CDR3nt: TGTGCCAGCTTGCCGGGAGTGATAGCGGGAGGGCCGGTTAACGAGCAGTACTTC; CDR3aa: CASLPGVIAGGPVNEQYF
v_gene: TRBV11-2; j_gene: TRBJ2-7; abundance: few; d_gene: -; CDR3nt: TGTGCCAGCAGCCTACGGTCCCGGGACACCACCTACGAGCAGTACTTC; CDR3aa: CASSLRSRDTTYEQYF
v_gene: TRBV5-1; j_gene: TRBJ2-1; abundance: -; d_gene: TRBD2; CDR3nt: TGCGCCAGCAGCTTAGGAGCGGGGCGTTACAATGAGCAGTTCTTC; CDR3aa: CASSLGAGRYNEQFF
v_gene: TRBV2; j_gene: TRBJ2-1; abundance: -; d_gene: -; CDR3nt: TGTGCCAGCGCCGTAGAGTCCTACAATGAGCAGTTCTTC; CDR3aa: CASAVESYNEQFF
v_gene: TRBV6-1; j_gene: TRBJ2-5; abundance: -; d_gene: -; CDR3nt: TGTGCCAGCCAGCCTGGGGGGGCGGGTGAGACCCAGTACTTC; CDR3aa: CASQPGGAGETQYF
v_gene: TRBV4-1; j_gene: TRBJ2-4; abundance: -; d_gene: TRBD1; CDR3nt: TGCGCCAGCAGCCAGGGACAGGGGGCCAGAGCCAAAAACATTCAGTACTTC; CDR3aa: CASSQGQGARAKNIQYF
v_gene: TRBV7-9; j_gene: TRBJ2-3; abundance: -; d_gene: TRBD2; CDR3nt: TGTGCCAGCAGCTTAGGTAGCGGGGGTCGCGGAGATACGCAGTATTTT; CDR3aa: CASSLGSGGRGDTQYF
v_gene: TRBV13; j_gene: TRBJ1-4; abundance: -; d_gene: -; CDR3nt: TGTGCCAGCAGCTCTGGGCGGGGTGAAAAACTGTTTTTT; CDR3aa: CASSSGRGEKLFF
v_gene: TRBV7-7; j_gene: TRBJ2-1; abundance: -; d_gene: TRBD1; CDR3nt: TGTGCCAGCAGCTTAGGGACAGGGTTCGATGAGCAGTTCTTC; CDR3aa: CASSLGTGFDEQFF
v_gene: TRBV7-2; j_gene: TRBJ2-1; abundance: few; d_gene: -; CDR3nt: TGTGCCAGCAGCTTACAGGGGTCTGGCGAGCAGTTCTTC; CDR3aa: CASSLQGSGEQFF
v_gene: TRBV10-3; j_gene: TRBJ1-2; abundance: -; d_gene: TRBD1; CDR3nt: TGTGCCATCAGTGAGTTTTTAGGACAGGTTCTAAATTCGGACTATGGCTACACCTTC; CDR3aa: CAISEFLGQVLNSDYGYTF
v_gene: TRBV4-1; j_gene: TRBJ2-2; abundance: -; d_gene: TRBD1; CDR3nt: TGCGCCAGCAGCCTGGACAGGGGGGTCGGGGAGCTGTTTTTT; CDR3aa: CASSLDRGVGELFF
v_gene: TRBV5-1; j_gene: TRBJ1-2; abundance: -; d_gene: -; CDR3nt: TGCGCCAGCAGCTTGCCTCCCGCGAGGTTAAATGGCTACACCTTC; CDR3aa: CASSLPPARLNGYTF
v_gene: TRBV27; j_gene: TRBJ2-7; abundance: once; d_gene: -; CDR3nt: TGTGCCAGCAGTTTATCCGCGGGCGGCGAGCAGTACTTC; CDR3aa: CASSLSAGGEQYF